This T cell receptor (beta chain) was observed in a study of T cell repertoires in cytomegalovirus infection. Germline V gene sequence: CDR1 SGHVS, CDR2 FNYEAQ. The CDR3 length is 12 residues. V was pared by 2 bases and J by 7 bases, with 9 bases between. From the reads, TCRdb called clonotypes with MiXCR, one entry per CDR3 protein. The sample includes fewer than 700,000 distinct CDR3 sequences, about 24% of them seen just once. V gene TRBV7-6 combines with J gene TRBJ2-7; D remains ambiguous. The sequencing input was CD8+ T cells from PBMCs. The source of this sequence is a human donor in good health (CMV status not recorded). Some clones in this sample may be carry-over from other donors' samples. CDR3 sequence (DNA): TGTGCCAGCAGCTTAAACACTCTGGAGCAGTACTTC. Protein sequence: CASSLNTLEQYF.